This T cell receptor beta chain was identified in a study of T cell responses to AZD1222 COVID-19 vaccine. Sequenced by immunoSEQ multiplex PCR; TCRdb stores in-frame clones only, minus some. The table shows 100,000 to 150,000 clones, with approximately 90% occurring only once. Germline CDR1 MNHEY, CDR2 SVGAGI. Trimming left V 0 bases short and J 3 bases short, with 12 bases between. The CDR3 length is 15 residues. Pooled together were second doses at about 4 or about 12 weeks. Turning to this clone: Its antigen is as yet unknown.

General study results and limits: Spike-specific TCR breadth rose after two AZD1222 doses, and depth rose as well. Most donors were white British and more were female, and clonal diversity was possibly underestimated.

This TCR came from an adult who received the AZD1222 COVID-19 vaccine. This rearrangement joins TRBV6-5 to TRBJ2-7; tentative D call: TRBD1 (5 bases). Specimen: peripheral blood, collected 28 days after the second AZD1222 dose. CDR3 residues: CASSYSPDTHYEQYF. For the CDR3, the DNA is TGTGCCAGCAGTTACTCGCCGGACACTCACTACGAGCAGTACTTC.